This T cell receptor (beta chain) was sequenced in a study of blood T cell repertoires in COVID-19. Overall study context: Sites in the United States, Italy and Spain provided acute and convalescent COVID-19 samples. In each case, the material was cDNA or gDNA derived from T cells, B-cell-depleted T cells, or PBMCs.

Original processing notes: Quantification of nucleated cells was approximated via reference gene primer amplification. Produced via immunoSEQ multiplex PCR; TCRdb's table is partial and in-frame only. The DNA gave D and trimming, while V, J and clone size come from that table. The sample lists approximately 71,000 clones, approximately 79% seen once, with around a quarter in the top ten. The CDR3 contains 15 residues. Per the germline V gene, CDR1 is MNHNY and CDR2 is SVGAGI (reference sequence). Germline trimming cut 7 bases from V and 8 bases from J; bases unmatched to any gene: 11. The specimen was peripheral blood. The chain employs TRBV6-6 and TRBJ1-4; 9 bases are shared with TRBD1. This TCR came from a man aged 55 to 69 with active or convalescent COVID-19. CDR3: CASKSRDRAGEKLFF. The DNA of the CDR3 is TGTGCCAGCAAGAGCCGGGACAGGGCAGGGGAAAAACTGTTTTTT.